The source of this T cell receptor (beta chain) is a study of blood T cell repertoires in COVID-19. Study-level information: Samples of COVID-19 (acute and convalescent) were obtained from the United States, Italy and Spain.

Sequencing was performed with immunoSEQ multiplex PCR; in TCRdb, only in-frame clones are kept and a portion is missing. The sample includes more than 300,000 clones, approximately 90% of them seen just once. The germline CDR1 and CDR2 sequences are GTSNPN and SVGIG (reference sequence). The CDR3 consists of 14 residues. Trimming cost V 3 bases and J 2 bases, with 14 bases left between them. The rearrangement uses TRBV30 and TRBJ2-7; D possibly corresponds to TRBD2 (6 bases). Sequenced sample: PBMCs or T cells enriched from blood (not recorded which). This TCR came from a woman aged 25 to 39 who had recovered from COVID-19. The CDR3: CAWRGDGGAYEQYF. The CDR3 region has the DNA TGTGCCTGGAGGGGGGACGGGGGAGCCTACGAGCAGTACTTC.